One sample yielded the 32 T cell receptor beta chains listed below, sequenced in a study of regulatory T cells in long-lasting Graves disease. Sequencing libraries for TCR beta were prepared with iRepertoire HTBI primers and Arm-PCR of CDR3 regions. TCRdb reprocessed the multiplex PCR reads with MiXCR, giving one entry per CDR3 protein. Among 680,000 or so distinct CDR3 sequences listed, 15% to 20% were seen once. Time point here: newly diagnosed GD, antithyroid drugs for less than 3 months. PBMCs provided the RNA from which the TCR library was made. These same data were also listed under a study on T cells in Graves' hyperthyroidism and ophthalmopathy.

This specimen consisted of peripheral blood mononuclear cells (PBMCs), obtained at new diagnosis, from a patient treated with antithyroid drugs. Every receptor here comes from a woman in her 30s with Graves disease.

V and J are TRBV3-1 and TRBJ2-5; D is possibly TRBD1 (5 bases). This CDR3 spans 15 amino acids. Germline loops: CDR1 LGHDT, CDR2 YNNKEL (reference sequence). V lost 2 bases, J lost 4 bases, and 14 bases lay in between. CDR3 loop: CASSQRGPEAETQYF. The CDR3 coding sequence is TGTGCCAGCAGCCAAAGGGGTCCTGAGGCAGAGACCCAGTACTTC.

The rearrangement joins TRBV4-1 to TRBJ2-1, with D tentatively TRBD1 or TRBD2 (5 bases each). The CDR3 extends over 15 amino acids. V lost 1 base, J lost 0 bases, and 7 bases lay in between. Germline CDR1 MGHRA, CDR2 YSYEKL. This CDR3 reads CASSQAGGSYNEQFF. DNA of the CDR3: TGCGCCAGCAGCCAAGCTGGGGGCTCCTACAATGAGCAGTTCTTC.

The rearrangement uses TRBV25-1 and TRBJ1-1; D gene ambiguous. The V end was cut by 3 bases, the J end by 8 bases, with 7 bases between. Germline V gives CDR1 MGHDK, CDR2 SYGVNS. The CDR3 is 11 residues long. CDR3: CASSDVWEAFF. CDR3 coding DNA: TGTGCCAGCAGTGATGTATGGGAAGCTTTCTTT.

This clonotype showed up just a few times. V usage is TRBV14 and J usage is TRBJ2-7; D possibly corresponds to TRBD1 (5 bases). The CDR3 spans 15 residues. The V end was cut by 5 bases, the J end by 3 bases, with 17 bases between. Germline-derived CDR1 and CDR2 are SGHDN and FVKESK. CDR3 DNA sequence: TGTGCCAGCAGCACCCACCCAGGGTCTTTCTACGAGCAGTACTTC. Translated, it gives CASSTHPGSFYEQYF.

The CDR3 loop reads CSARRSLNEKLFF. CDR3 coding DNA: TGCAGTGCTAGGAGGAGTTTGAATGAAAAACTGTTTTTT. The genes are TRBV20-1 and TRBJ1-4; D call uncertain. CDR3 length equals 13 residues. Germline V gene data show CDR1 as DFQATT and CDR2 as SNEGSKA (reference sequence). V lost 3 bases and J lost 5, with 10 bases in between.

This clonotype has just a few counts. V gene TRBV7-9 combines with J gene TRBJ2-1, with D possibly TRBD2 on 7 matching bases. Between the trimmed V and J ends, which lost 5 bases and 4 bases, there was a span of 18 bases. CDR3 length: 16 residues. CDR1 is SEHNR and CDR2 is FQNEAQ in the germline V gene (reference sequence). CDR3 residues: CASSPRGGGSYNEQFF. CDR3 bases: TGTGCCAGCAGCCCGCGAGGGGGGGGAAGTTACAATGAGCAGTTCTTC.

The chain carries TRBV19 and TRBJ1-3; TRBD1 matches at 12 bases. The CDR3 consists of 20 residues. Germline V gives CDR1 LNHDA, CDR2 SQIVND (reference sequence). With V trimmed by 6 bases and J by 0 bases, 15 bases remained unmatched. The CDR3 sequence is CASSPLPGQGAITSGNTIYF. In DNA, the CDR3 is TGTGCCAGTAGCCCCCTCCCGGGACAGGGGGCGATTACCTCTGGAAACACCATATATTTT.

This clonotype was observed many times. V is TRBV28 and J is TRBJ1-1; 7 bases map to TRBD1. Trimming at V came to 5 bases and at J to 4 bases, leaving 7 bases not matched to a gene. The CDR3 covers 14 residues. Germline-derived CDR1 and CDR2 are MDHEN and SYDVKM. The CDR3 nucleotides read TGTGCCAGCAGTCTACTACAGGGGCCCACTGAAGCTTTCTTT. Amino acids: CASSLLQGPTEAFF.

The chain employs TRBV12-3 or TRBV12-4 and TRBJ2-3; D possibly corresponds to TRBD2 (5 bases). V was pared by 6 bases and J by 0 bases, with 13 bases between. The CDR3 contains 15 residues. Written as DNA, the CDR3 is TGTGCCAGCAGCCCTACCCAGCGGAGCACAGATACGCAGTATTTT. Its protein is CASSPTQRSTDTQYF.

This clonotype was found many times. This chain uses TRBV7-2 with TRBJ2-2; 8 bases match TRBD1. The CDR3 is made up of 20 amino acids. Trimming took 5 bases from V and 0 from J; bases not matched to a gene: 17. Germline CDR1 is SGHTA and CDR2 is FQGNSA. CDR3 sequence reads: CASSPPDRELFFANTGELFF. CDR3 sequence (DNA): TGTGCCAGCAGCCCGCCGGACAGGGAACTCTTTTTCGCGAACACCGGGGAGCTGTTTTTT.

The V call is TRBV12-3 or TRBV12-4, the J call TRBJ1-2; D remains unclear. CDR3 length equals 14 residues. The V and J ends lost 6 bases and 4 bases respectively, with 15 bases between them. CDR3 sequence: CASSETPTAYGYTF. The CDR3 DNA sequence: TGTGCCAGCAGCGAAACGCCGACGGCCTATGGCTACACCTTC.

In this sample, this clonotype turned up a few times. The junction and the germline gene differ at one end; a read error may be behind it. The chain combines TRBV27 with TRBJ2-2; TRBD2 matches 10 bases. Germline V gene sequence: CDR1 MNHEY, CDR2 SMNVEV (reference sequence). The CDR3 has 15 amino acids. The CDR3 nucleotides read TGTGCCAGCAGTGTATCGACTAGCGGGACCGGGGAGCTGTTTTTT. Its protein is CASSVSTSGTGELFF.

This clonotype appeared many times. The V gene is TRBV28, the J gene TRBJ1-5, with TRBD1 identical over 8 bases. CDR3 length: 18 residues. V shed 3 bases and J 3 bases; nucleotides not matched to a gene: 13. Germline V lookup: CDR1 MDHEN, CDR2 SYDVKM. CDR3 amino acids: CASSLFSGGASHNQPQHF. CDR3 sequence (DNA): TGTGCCAGCAGTTTGTTTTCAGGGGGCGCCAGCCACAATCAGCCCCAGCATTTT.

This clonotype was observed at least ten times. The chain has TRBV28 and TRBJ2-2; D gene ambiguous. Germline V gene data show CDR1 as MDHEN and CDR2 as SYDVKM. CDR3 length: 13 residues. V lost 5 bases and J lost 6, with 10 bases in between. CDR3 bases: TGTGCCAGCAGTCTCGGACGGCCCGGGGAGCTGTTTTTT. It translates to CASSLGRPGELFF.

This chain uses TRBV6-2 or TRBV6-3 with TRBJ2-7, with D tentatively TRBD1 or TRBD2 (5 bases each). Germline assignment: CDR1 MNHEY and CDR2 SVGEGT. This CDR3 is built from 13 residues. Trimming cost V 6 bases and J 5 bases, with 14 bases left between them. CDR3 DNA: TGTGCCAGCAGAACCGGGACGCGGGACGAGCAGTACTTC. Protein product: CASRTGTRDEQYF.

This clonotype was seen a few times. The J gene is TRBJ2-5, the V gene TRBV20-1, with D perhaps matching TRBD1 (6 bases). Trimming pared 6 bases from V and 5 bases from J, leaving 10 bases between. The CDR3 covers 11 residues. Germline V gene lookup returns CDR1 DFQATT and CDR2 SNEGSKA (reference sequence). In DNA form, the CDR3 reads TGCAGTGCACAAACAGGGGAGACCCAGTACTTC. It yields the protein CSAQTGETQYF.

Many counts were recorded for this clonotype. The chain couples TRBV6-1 to TRBJ1-5; 7 nucleotides line up with TRBD1. Unmatched junction bases numbered 8, after V lost 9 bases and J lost 3 bases. Germline CDR1 is MNHNS and CDR2 is SASEGT. This CDR3 has 14 residues. CDR3 in amino acids: CASRKGAINQPQHF. DNA for the CDR3: TGTGCCAGTCGGAAGGGGGCAATCAATCAGCCCCAGCATTTT.

This clonotype was recorded a few times. The rearrangement uses TRBV25-1 and TRBJ1-4; TRBD1 matches 7 bases. This CDR3 region has 14 residues. V lost 4 bases and J lost 6; bases outside the gene matches: 5. Germline CDR1 reads MGHDK; CDR2 reads SYGVNS. The CDR3 spells CASSGIGTDEKLFF. The CDR3, as DNA: TGTGCCAGCAGTGGAATCGGGACAGATGAAAAACTGTTTTTT.

This clonotype was seen many times. J is TRBJ2-5 and V is TRBV18; D call uncertain. Trimming cost V 1 base and J 2 bases, with 8 bases left between them. This CDR3 contains 14 residues. Per the germline V gene, CDR1 is KGHSH and CDR2 is LQKENI. DNA for the CDR3: TGTGCCAGCTCACCACAAGGGCTTCAAGAGACCCAGTACTTC. It translates to CASSPQGLQETQYF.

Only a few counts were recorded for this clonotype. The chain employs TRBV30 and TRBJ1-3; no clear D. V dropped 2 bases and J dropped 3 bases, with 14 bases sitting between them. Germline V lookup: CDR1 GTSNPN, CDR2 SVGIG (reference sequence). This CDR3 is built from 15 residues. CDR3 region: CAWSILGIGGNTIYF. CDR3 bases: TGTGCCTGGAGTATCCTGGGTATAGGTGGAAACACCATATATTTT.

This clonotype was seen a handful of times. The chain carries TRBV30 and TRBJ2-5; 7 nucleotides match TRBD1. Per the germline V gene, CDR1 is GTSNPN and CDR2 is SVGIG (reference sequence). The CDR3 consists of 14 residues. V shed 7 bases and J 4 bases; nucleotides not matched to a gene: 12. The CDR3 region has the DNA TGTGCCTCCTATGTGGACAGGAAGGGAGAGACCCAGTACTTC. Encoded protein: CASYVDRKGETQYF.

In its sample, this clonotype was seen many times. The chain has TRBV30 and TRBJ1-2; TRBD1 matches 9 bases. V lost 3 bases and J lost 4; bases outside the gene matches: 6. Germline V CDR1 and CDR2: GTSNPN, SVGIG (reference sequence). The CDR3 covers 14 residues. The CDR3 bases are TGTGCCTGGAGCGACAGGGGGAGTTTCTATGGCTACACCTTC. This encodes CAWSDRGSFYGYTF.

The chain employs TRBV27 and TRBJ2-5; D may be TRBD2 (6 bases). Germline CDR1 is MNHEY and CDR2 is SMNVEV (reference sequence). V was clipped by 0 bases and J by 4 bases, with 9 bases between them. The CDR3 sequence is 14 residues long. The CDR3 protein is CASSLSRAGETQYF. DNA of the CDR3: TGTGCCAGCAGTTTATCGCGAGCGGGAGAGACCCAGTACTTC.

The chain recombines TRBV19 with TRBJ2-5; no reliable D call. CDR3 length: 14 amino acids. Germline V CDR1 and CDR2: LNHDA, SQIVND (reference sequence). The V gene lost 4 bases and the J gene lost 4 bases, with 13 bases spanning the gap. In DNA form, the CDR3 reads TGTGCCAGTAGTAGGAGTTTATATGGAGAGACCCAGTACTTC. Translation gives CASSRSLYGETQYF.

This clonotype was seen a few times. Its ends do not fully match the called genes, so a read error is possible. This chain connects TRBV3-1 to TRBJ2-5; D is unclear. Per germline, CDR1 LGHDT and CDR2 YNNKEL (reference sequence). There are 13 residues in the CDR3. CDR3 in DNA: TGTGCCAGCAGTCAAGGAAGGAGAGAGACCCAGTACTTC. It yields the protein CASSQGRRETQYF.

Comments on this clonotype: Just one base apart from a much larger clone, this may be a read error. The genes are TRBV10-3 and TRBJ2-1; 11 bases match TRBD1. CDR3 size: 12 residues. Germline V CDR1 and CDR2: ENHRY, SYGVKD. The CDR3 loop is CAIGQGAGEQLF. The CDR3 DNA is TGTGCCATAGGACAGGGGGCCGGTGAGCAGCTCTTC.

A few counts support this clonotype. The chain uses TRBV28 and TRBJ1-6; no reliable D call. V gave up 4 bases and J gave up 10 bases, with 14 bases separating them. The germline V gene has CDR1 MDHEN and CDR2 SYDVKM. The CDR3 totals 14 residues. The CDR3 DNA is TGTGCCAGCAGTTGGGGTGGGTCGTACTCACCCCTCCACTTT. Encoded protein: CASSWGGSYSPLHF. Together with reference TRBV28 and TRBJ1-6, the CDR3 gives the full variable domain: DVKVTQSSRYLVKRTGEKVFLECVQDMDHENMFWYRQDPGLGLRLIYFSYDVKMKEKGDIPEGYSVSREKKERFSLILESASTNQTSMYLCASSWGGSYSPLHFGNGTRLTVT.

This clonotype was recorded at least ten times. This sequence joins TRBV11-2 and TRBJ2-7; tentative D call: TRBD1 (5 bases). V gave up 1 base and J gave up 3 bases, with 13 bases separating them. CDR1 is SGHAT, CDR2 FQNNGV, per germline. The CDR3 has 15 amino acids. The CDR3 reads CASSLGPGSGYEQYF. The DNA for the CDR3 is TGTGCCAGCAGCTTAGGTCCAGGGTCAGGCTACGAGCAGTACTTC.

The V gene is TRBV10-3, the J gene TRBJ2-7; 8 bases agree with TRBD1. After removal of 6 bases from V and 6 bases from J, the junction contained 7 bases not matched to a gene. In germline, CDR1 is ENHRY, CDR2 SYGVKD. The CDR3 is 13 residues long. The CDR3 DNA reads as TGTGCCATCAGCGGACAGGGACACGCCGAGCAGTACTTC. It codes for CAISGQGHAEQYF.

There are many counts of this clonotype. The J gene is TRBJ2-3, the V gene TRBV5-1; tentatively, D is TRBD1 (6 bases). Deletions cut 0 bases from V and 6 bases from J, with 8 bases between. Germline V lookup: CDR1 SGHRS, CDR2 YFSETQ. The CDR3 covers 13 residues. In DNA form, the CDR3 reads TGCGCCAGCAGCTTGGAGAGGGGGGATACGCAGTATTTT. This encodes CASSLERGDTQYF.

In this sample, this clonotype turned up many times. The V and J genes are TRBV27 and TRBJ2-7, with a tentative D call TRBD1 (6 bases). CDR1 is MNHEY, CDR2 SMNVEV, per germline (reference sequence). V was shortened by 4 bases and J by 5 bases, with 15 bases between the two germline ends. This CDR3 contains 14 residues. Here the CDR3 DNA reads TGTGCCAGCAGTTCCAGGACAGCCTACGACGAGCAGTACTTC. As protein: CASSSRTAYDEQYF.

The table lists this clonotype with many counts. This sequence joins TRBV7-9 and TRBJ2-7; D not resolved. The germline gives CDR1 SEHNR, CDR2 FQNEAQ (reference sequence). Trimming took off 5 bases at V and 6 bases at J, with 20 bases between the two ends. CDR3 length equals 15 residues. CDR3 sequence: CASSPPSITGPEQYF. For the CDR3, the DNA is TGTGCCAGCAGCCCCCCCTCCATAACCGGCCCCGAGCAGTACTTC.